This T cell receptor (beta chain) was captured in a study of neoadjuvant nivolumab and ipilimumab in lung cancer. Clones were read by immunoSEQ multiplex PCR, and TCRdb kept only the in-frame ones, dropping some. Of roughly 20,000 clones in the sample, 60% to 80% were seen once. The CDR3 loop spans 13 amino acids. Germline-derived CDR1 and CDR2 are SGHVS and FNYEAQ. V was trimmed by 1 base and J by 0 bases, leaving 4 bases between them. This clone rates as medium-sized. Its cognate antigen is unknown. Study-wide findings and caveats: Compared with tumor-adjacent uninvolved lung, resected tumors showed greater richness and clonality. Only two of four nivolumab-treated tumors gained richness and clonality by surgery. Resected-tumor TCR richness correlated positively with pretherapy blood richness.

The chain joins TRBV7-6 to TRBJ2-7; D remains unclear. This receptor was taken from an adult with non-small cell lung cancer. Sequencing used tumor tissue, obtained after neoadjuvant nivolumab, alone or with ipilimumab, at or shortly before surgery. The CDR3 reads CASSLGASYEQYF. As DNA, the CDR3 is TGTGCCAGCAGCTTAGGGGCCTCCTACGAGCAGTACTTC.